This T cell receptor (beta chain) was obtained from a study of shared clonotypes between healthy human individuals. TCRdb keeps only in-frame clones here, not all; method: immunoSEQ multiplex PCR. This sample has over 400,000 clones, with over 70% found just once. Turning to this clone: A far larger clone is just one base off, so this is likely a read error.

The V gene's germline CDR1 is MDHEN and CDR2 SYDVKM. This CDR3 is built from 15 residues. Donors had no recently reported acute infections or vaccinations and were HIV-negative. Within Nashville, Tennessee resided all donors, each a Caucasian adult. The origin of this receptor is a woman aged 40 to 50 in good health. Some clones in this sample may be carry-over from other donors' samples. Sample: PBMCs. This chain joins TRBV28 and TRBJ1-3, with 8 bases identical to TRBD1. CDR3 coding DNA: TGTGTCAGCCTGCCCCAGGGGGCGGCCGGAAACACCATATATTTT. Amino acids: CVSLPQGAAGNTIYF.